This T cell receptor (beta chain) was captured in a study of regulatory T cells in long-lasting Graves disease. TCR beta libraries were built with iRepertoire HTBI primers and Arm-PCR of CDR3 regions. TCRdb processed the multiplex PCR reads anew with MiXCR; each CDR3 protein has one entry. The sample has 410,000 or so distinct CDR3 sequences; more than 13% are singletons. This clonotype was counted many times. Specified time point: newly diagnosed GD, antithyroid drugs for less than 3 months. RNA isolated from PBMCs was used to make the TCR library. V shed 5 bases and J shed 13 bases, with 12 bases lying between them. This CDR3 contains 11 residues. In addition, the sample was reused for a study of T cells in Graves' hyperthyroidism and ophthalmopathy. That paper states: Initially, a first-round RT-PCR of the TCR CDR3 employed the HTBI primer set. Most expanded thyroid clonotypes above 0.001 also appeared in blood.

The specimen comprised peripheral blood mononuclear cells (PBMCs), sampled at new diagnosis, from a patient treated with antithyroid drugs. The chain joins TRBV12-3 or TRBV12-4 to TRBJ2-1; tentatively, D is TRBD1 or TRBD2 (5 bases each). The sequence came from a woman aged 25-40 years with Graves disease. CDR3 protein: CASSTGLSQFF. In DNA form, the CDR3 reads TGTGCCAGCAGTACGGGGCTTTCACAGTTCTTC.